The clone carrying this TCR beta chain was counted many times. The antigen is not known. As originally analysed: Construction of a distant-metastasis classifier for papillary thyroid cancer relied on CDR3 differences across clinicopathological groups. TCRdb re-clonotyped the PCR reads via MiXCR. It is TCRdb's table, rather than the study itself, that gives the V and J calls and clone size. The data contain tens of thousands of clones, about an eighth of them singletons. This record belongs to a study of metastatic and nonmetastatic thyroid tumors. Across the study: Repertoire comparison spanned blood and tumor or nodule tissue of malignant and benign thyroid patients. General study results and limits: Significantly greater TCR beta diversity was reportedly found in malignant thyroid tumors than in benign nodules (in blood and tumor).

There are 13 residues in the CDR3. Per germline, CDR1 SGHDN and CDR2 FVKESK. V shed 1 base and J shed 7 bases, with 10 bases lying between them. Patients had received no treatment of any kind before thyroid surgery. The sequenced sample consisted of tumor tissue. The rearrangement links TRBV14 to TRBJ1-2; D gene uncertain. The clonotype originates from a female donor with papillary thyroid cancer or a benign thyroid nodule (not recorded which). Some clones in this sample may be carry-over from other donors' samples. CDR3 in DNA: TGTGCCAGCAGCCAAGTTGGTCTAGCTGGCTACACCTTC. This translates into CASSQVGLAGYTF.